These 24 T cell receptor beta chains originate from one sample sequenced in a study of radiotherapy plus CTLA-4 blockade in lung cancer. Data came from immunoSEQ multiplex PCR; TCRdb stores just in-frame clones and leaves some out. This table has around 45,000 clones, around 69% appearing once. The sample was peripheral blood, taken from a patient treated with radiotherapy plus ipilimumab. All receptors come from a human donor with non-small cell lung cancer who had stable disease on radiotherapy plus ipilimumab.

The J gene is TRBJ1-1, the V gene TRBV9; D remains unclear. Per the germline V gene, CDR1 is SGDLS and CDR2 is YYNGEE. The CDR3 runs 13 residues. Trimming removed 0 bases at V and 4 bases at J, with 7 bases between. The chain's CDR3 is CASSVAVGTEAFF. CDR3 DNA: TGTGCCAGCAGCGTAGCTGTGGGCACTGAAGCTTTCTTT.

The chain links TRBV19 to TRBJ2-1; 9 bases align to TRBD2. V dropped 7 bases and J dropped 6; count of bases not matched to a gene: 7. This CDR3 spans 14 amino acids. Germline V gives CDR1 LNHDA, CDR2 SQIVND (reference sequence). CDR3 coding DNA: TGTGCCAGTAAGGCGGGGGGGGGCCCCAATGAGCAGTTCTTC. It is translated as CASKAGGGPNEQFF.

This chain joins TRBV5-1 and TRBJ1-4; TRBD1 aligns across 10 bases. Trimming cost V 5 bases and J 11 bases; bases outside gene matches: 15. Germline V gene sequence: CDR1 SGHRS, CDR2 YFSETQ. This CDR3 comprises 16 residues. In DNA, the CDR3 is TGCGCCAGCAGTAGACGGACAGGGGGAGTGCTCGAGAAACTGTTTTTT. It is translated as CASSRRTGGVLEKLFF.

The genes are TRBV28 and TRBJ1-2; no firm D call. V was clipped by 5 bases and J by 6 bases, with 16 bases between them. The CDR3 runs to 14 residues. Germline CDR1 reads MDHEN; CDR2 reads SYDVKM. CDR3 coding DNA: TGTGCCAGCAGTCCCCATTCAGTCAGGAATGGCTACACCTTC. Protein: CASSPHSVRNGYTF.

The V and J genes are TRBV6-5 and TRBJ1-2, with D possibly TRBD1 on 6 matching bases. The CDR3 runs 14 residues. CDR1 is MNHEY and CDR2 is SVGAGI in the germline V gene. V was shortened by 5 bases and J by 4 bases, with 14 bases between the two germline ends. In DNA, the CDR3 is TGTGCCAGCAGTCCTGGACAGCCTCTCTATGGCTACACCTTC. This encodes CASSPGQPLYGYTF.

By share, this clone ranks as medium-sized. The chain has TRBV6-6 and TRBJ2-1; D is ambiguous. Trimming removed 4 bases at V and 9 bases at J, with 10 bases between. CDR3 length: 12 amino acids. Germline V gives CDR1 MNHNY, CDR2 SVGAGI (reference sequence). CDR3 residues: CASSWVIGEQFF. In nucleotides, the CDR3 is TGTGCCAGCAGTTGGGTAATTGGTGAGCAGTTCTTC.

The chain recombines TRBV13 with TRBJ2-7; D not certain. With 5 bases removed from V and 0 bases from J, the gap between germline ends came to 11 bases. This CDR3 is 14 amino acids long. The germline V gene encodes CDR1 PRHDT and CDR2 FYEKMQ (reference sequence). The CDR3, as DNA: TGTGCCAGCAGCCTGAACCGATTCTCCTACGAGCAGTACTTC. Its protein product is CASSLNRFSYEQYF.

This clone was counted only a few times. The rearrangement links TRBV19 to TRBJ2-5; no reliable D call. The CDR3 length is 14 residues. Germline CDR1 reads LNHDA; CDR2 reads SQIVND (reference sequence). The germline V and J ends were trimmed by 5 bases and 5 bases, with 15 bases remaining between them. The CDR3 DNA sequence: TGTGCCAGTAGTGGGTCCCGAGGCATGGAGACCCAGTACTTC. Protein sequence: CASSGSRGMETQYF.

This clone was found a few times. The chain couples TRBV11-2 to TRBJ1-4; no definite D call. V dropped 2 bases and J dropped 17 bases, with 15 bases sitting between them. The CDR3 consists of 12 residues. The germline gives CDR1 SGHAT, CDR2 FQNNGV. This CDR3 reads CASSLYGVSIFF. Written as DNA, the CDR3 is TGTGCCAGCAGCTTATATGGAGTCTCCATATTTTTT.

V usage is TRBV4-3 and J usage is TRBJ2-7; tentative D call: TRBD1 (10 bases). The CDR3 contains 16 residues. Germline V gives CDR1 LGHNA, CDR2 YSLEER. Trimming removed 4 bases from V and 1 base from J, with 17 bases in between. CDR3 DNA sequence: TGCGCCAGCAGCCCTAGCGGGACAGGGGAATCCTACGAGCAGTACTTC. Translated: CASSPSGTGESYEQYF.

The chain uses TRBV7-8 and TRBJ2-3; TRBD1 agrees at 9 bases. Germline V gene data show CDR1 as SGHVS and CDR2 as FQNEAQ. The CDR3 extends over 15 amino acids. J gave up 0 bases and V 6 bases, and 4 bases lay outside the gene matches. For the CDR3, the DNA is TGTGCCAGCAGTTTCGACAGGGGGAGCACAGATACGCAGTATTTT. It encodes CASSFDRGSTDTQYF. Full variable domain (rest looked up from reference TRBV7-8 and TRBJ2-3): GAGVSQSPRYKVAKRGQDVALRCDPISGHVSLFWYQQALGQGPEFLTYFQNEAQLDKSGLPSDRFFAERPEGSVSTLKIQRTQQEDSAVYLCASSFDRGSTDTQYFGPGTRLTVL.

As to this clone: It is unclear where the CDR3 begins or ends on the DNA, so no DNA is shown, and the CDR3 is as TCRdb lists it. V is TRBV6-6 and J is TRBJ1-1; the table calls TRBD1, which could not be checked here. Termini included, the CDR3 measures 13 amino acids. Germline V lookup: CDR1 MNHNY, CDR2 SVGAGI (reference sequence). CDR3 loop: CASSYFGQGASFF.

The chain is built from TRBV15 and TRBJ2-5; 8 bases match TRBD1. Germline loops: CDR1 LNHNV, CDR2 YYDKDF (reference sequence). The V segment lost 0 bases and the J segment 4 bases; nucleotides outside the gene matches: 7. This CDR3 spans 16 amino acids. CDR3 coding DNA: TGTGCCACCAGCAGAGATCTGGACAGGGCCAGAGAGACCCAGTACTTC. Its protein product is CATSRDLDRARETQYF.

The V gene is TRBV7-9, the J gene TRBJ1-2; a possible D gene is TRBD1 (6 bases). This CDR3 contains 14 residues. In germline, CDR1 is SEHNR, CDR2 FQNEAQ (reference sequence). The ends were cut back, 4 bases at V and 3 bases at J, with 12 bases in the middle. This CDR3 reads CASSSGQTYYGYTF. CDR3 nucleotides: TGTGCCAGCAGCTCAGGACAGACTTACTATGGCTACACCTTC. Combining the CDR3 with reference TRBV7-9 and TRBJ1-2 gives the whole variable domain DTGVSQNPRHKITKRGQNVTFRCDPISEHNRLYWYRQTLGQGPEFLTYFQNEAQLEKSRLLSDRFSAERPKGSFSTLEIQRTEQGDSAMYLCASSSGQTYYGYTFGSGTRLTVV.

This chain links TRBV28 with TRBJ1-2; unclear D gene. The V end was cut by 6 bases, the J end by 3 bases, with 14 bases between. Germline V gives CDR1 MDHEN, CDR2 SYDVKM. The CDR3 is 14 amino acids. CDR3 in DNA: TGTGCCAGCAGGCCCCAGCAGCCCCACTATGGCTACACCTTC. It specifies CASRPQQPHYGYTF.

This clone was detected a few times. This CDR3 reads CASSVSMTGGNTIYF. CDR3 coding DNA: TGTGCCAGCAGCGTCTCGATGACTGGGGGAAACACCATATATTTT. V and J are TRBV9 and TRBJ1-3, with unresolved D. The CDR3 totals 15 residues. The germline V and J ends were trimmed by 2 bases and 4 bases, with 13 bases remaining between them. Germline CDR1 is SGDLS and CDR2 is YYNGEE.

The rearrangement uses TRBV5-6 and TRBJ1-1; D not certain. The germline V gene has CDR1 SGHDT and CDR2 YYEEEE. Trimming pared 4 bases from V and 4 bases from J, leaving 17 bases between. This CDR3 has 15 residues. CDR3: CASSPSGRGLTEAFF. CDR3 in DNA: TGTGCCAGCAGCCCGTCGGGTAGAGGGCTCACTGAAGCTTTCTTT.

This chain links TRBV6-5 with TRBJ2-1; D gene unclear. The ends were cut back, 6 bases at V and 10 bases at J, with 13 bases in the middle. CDR1 and CDR2 (germline): MNHEY, SVGAGI. CDR3 size: 12 residues. This chain's CDR3 is CASSPGPGEQFF. The CDR3 coding sequence is TGTGCCAGCAGCCCCGGCCCCGGAGAGCAGTTCTTC.

Only one count was recorded for this clone. V and J are TRBV4-1 and TRBJ1-1; D gene ambiguous. V gave up 8 bases and J gave up 0 bases, with 10 bases separating them. The CDR3 is made up of 13 amino acids. Germline lookup yields CDR1 MGHRA and CDR2 YSYEKL. The CDR3 nucleotides are TGCGCCAGCGCTGGGCTTTTGAACACTGAAGCTTTCTTT. Translated: CASAGLLNTEAFF.

V usage is TRBV5-6 and J usage is TRBJ1-1; 8 nucleotides align to TRBD1. CDR3 length: 14 amino acids. From germline, CDR1 is SGHDT and CDR2 YYEEEE. The V gene end was trimmed by 3 bases and the J gene end by 6 bases; junction bases not matched to a gene: 7. The CDR3 region is CASSSLQGAAEAFF. The CDR3 coding sequence is TGTGCCAGCAGCTCCCTTCAGGGGGCCGCTGAAGCTTTCTTT. The full variable domain, with the rest looked up from reference TRBV5-6 and TRBJ1-1, is DAGVTQSPTHLIKTRGQQVTLRCSPKSGHDTVSWYQQALGQGPQFIFQYYEEEERQRGNFPDRFSGHQFPNYSSELNVNALLLGDSALYLCASSSLQGAAEAFFGQGTRLTVV.

The rearrangement links TRBV18 to TRBJ2-2; 9 positions match TRBD1. The CDR3 runs 16 residues. V gave up 3 bases and J gave up 5 bases; unmatched junction bases: 7. The germline V gene encodes CDR1 KGHSH and CDR2 LQKENI. For the CDR3, the DNA is TGTGCCAGCTCACCGGGGGACAGGGTTAGAACCGGGGAGCTGTTTTTT. As protein: CASSPGDRVRTGELFF. Together with reference TRBV18 and TRBJ2-2, the CDR3 gives the full variable domain: NAGVMQNPRHLVRRRGQEARLRCSPMKGHSHVYWYRQLPEEGLKFMVYLQKENIIDESGMPKERFSAEFPKEGPSILRIQQVVRGDSAAYFCASSPGDRVRTGELFFGEGSRLTVL.

The V and J genes are TRBV2 and TRBJ1-1; tentative D call: TRBD1 (6 bases). The germline CDR1 and CDR2 sequences are SNHLY and FYNNEI. The CDR3 extends over 14 amino acids. The germline V and J ends were trimmed by 4 bases and 4 bases, with 13 bases remaining between them. The CDR3 loop is CASSVERRGTEAFF. CDR3 coding DNA: TGTGCCAGCAGTGTAGAACGCAGGGGCACTGAAGCTTTCTTT. Based on the CDR3 plus reference TRBV2 and TRBJ1-1, the full variable domain is EPEVTQTPSHQVTQMGQEVILRCVPISNHLYFYWYRQILGQKVEFLVSFYNNEISEKSEIFDDQFSVERPDGSNFTLKIRSTKLEDSAMYFCASSVERRGTEAFFGQGTRLTVV.

The chain joins TRBV5-1 to TRBJ2-3, with D unresolved. V lost 1 base and J 5 bases, leaving 8 bases between the germline ends. The CDR3 sequence is 13 residues long. The germline gives CDR1 SGHRS, CDR2 YFSETQ. DNA of the CDR3: TGCGCCAGCAGCTTGAGTTATGGAGATACGCAGTATTTT. Encoded protein: CASSLSYGDTQYF.

This clone appeared once. V and J are TRBV7-2 and TRBJ1-4; 8 nucleotides align to TRBD1. Germline trimming cut 5 bases from V and 4 bases from J; bases unmatched to any gene: 6. Germline V gives CDR1 SGHTA, CDR2 FQGNSA. CDR3 length: 15 residues. The CDR3 reads CASSRGTGVNEKLFF. The CDR3 nucleotides read TGTGCCAGCAGCAGAGGGACAGGTGTTAATGAAAAACTGTTTTTT.